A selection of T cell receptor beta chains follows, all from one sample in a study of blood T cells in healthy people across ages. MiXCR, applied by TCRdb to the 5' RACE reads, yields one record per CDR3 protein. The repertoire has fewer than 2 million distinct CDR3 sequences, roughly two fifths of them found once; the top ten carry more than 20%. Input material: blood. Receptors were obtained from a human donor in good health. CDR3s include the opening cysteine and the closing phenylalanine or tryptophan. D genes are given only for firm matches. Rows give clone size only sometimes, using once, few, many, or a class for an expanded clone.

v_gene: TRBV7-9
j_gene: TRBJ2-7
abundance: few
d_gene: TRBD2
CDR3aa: CASSLASGPTYEQYF
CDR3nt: TGTGCCAGCAGCTTAGCTAGCGGGCCAACCTACGAGCAGTACTTC

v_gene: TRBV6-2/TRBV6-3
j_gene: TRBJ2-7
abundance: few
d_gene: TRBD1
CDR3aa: CASSRDRIHEQYF
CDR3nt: TGTGCCAGCAGCCGGGACAGGATCCACGAGCAGTACTTC

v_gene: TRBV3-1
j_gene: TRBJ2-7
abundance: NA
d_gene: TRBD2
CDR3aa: CASSQGVSWRGALYEQYF
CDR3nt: TGTGCCAGCAGCCAAGGCGTGTCGTGGCGGGGGGCTCTCTACGAGCAGTACTTC

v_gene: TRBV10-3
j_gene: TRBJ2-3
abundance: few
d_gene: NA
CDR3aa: CAANSGSTDTQYF
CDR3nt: TGTGCCGCCAATAGCGGTAGCACAGATACGCAGTATTTT

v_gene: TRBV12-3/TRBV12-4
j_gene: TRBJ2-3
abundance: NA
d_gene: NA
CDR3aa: CATTGDGGTDTQYF
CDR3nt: TGTGCCACCACGGGAGACGGGGGCACAGATACGCAGTATTTT

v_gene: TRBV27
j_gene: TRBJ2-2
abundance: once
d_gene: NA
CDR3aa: CASSHSRGEVNTGELFF
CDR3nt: TGTGCCAGCAGCCACTCGCGGGGCGAGGTTAACACCGGGGAGCTGTTTTTT

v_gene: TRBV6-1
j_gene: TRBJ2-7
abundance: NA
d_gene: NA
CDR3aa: CASSEVQGQDEQYF
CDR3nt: TGTGCCAGCAGTGAAGTCCAGGGTCAAGACGAGCAGTACTTC

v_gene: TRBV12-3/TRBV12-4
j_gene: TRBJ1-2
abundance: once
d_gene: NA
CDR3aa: CASRPLKASDRRGRGYTF
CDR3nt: TGTGCCAGCAGACCCCTGAAAGCCTCAGACAGAAGAGGTCGCGGCTACACCTTC

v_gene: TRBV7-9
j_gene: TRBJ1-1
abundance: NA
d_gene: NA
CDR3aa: CASSLGPVTAAEAFF
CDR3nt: TGTGCCAGCAGCTTAGGCCCTGTCACCGCCGCTGAAGCTTTCTTT

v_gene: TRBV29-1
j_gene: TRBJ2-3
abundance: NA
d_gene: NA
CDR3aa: CSVKQGADTQYF
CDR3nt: TGCAGCGTTAAACAGGGTGCCGATACGCAGTATTTT

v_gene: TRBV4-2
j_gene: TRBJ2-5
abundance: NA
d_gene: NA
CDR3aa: CASSRALRDSEYQETQYF
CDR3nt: TGTGCCAGCAGCCGAGCGTTGCGGGACAGCGAGTACCAAGAGACCCAGTACTTC

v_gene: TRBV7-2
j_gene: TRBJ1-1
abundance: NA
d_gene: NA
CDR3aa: CASSLVLSNTEAFF
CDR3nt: TGTGCCAGCAGCTTAGTTTTATCCAACACTGAAGCTTTCTTT

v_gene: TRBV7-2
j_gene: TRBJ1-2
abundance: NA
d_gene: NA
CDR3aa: CASSPVEFGYGYTF
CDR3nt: TGTGCCAGCAGCCCCGTTGAATTCGGCTATGGCTACACCTTC

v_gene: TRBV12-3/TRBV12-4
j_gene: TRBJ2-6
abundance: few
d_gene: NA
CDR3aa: CASSLNMGSGANVLTF
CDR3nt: TGTGCCAGCAGTCTAAACATGGGCTCTGGGGCCAACGTCCTGACTTTC

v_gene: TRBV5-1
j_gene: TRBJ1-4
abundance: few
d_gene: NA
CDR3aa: CASSLVGTRYEKLFF
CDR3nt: TGCGCCAGCAGCTTGGTCGGAACCCGGTATGAAAAACTGTTTTTT

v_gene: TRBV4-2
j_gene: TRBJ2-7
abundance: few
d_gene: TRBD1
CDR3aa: CASSFIRTGDYEQYF
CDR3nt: TGTGCCAGCAGCTTTATCCGGACAGGGGACTACGAGCAGTACTTC

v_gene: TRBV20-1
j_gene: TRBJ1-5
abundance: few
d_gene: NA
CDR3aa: CSARVPQGDSQPQHF
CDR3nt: TGCAGTGCTAGAGTTCCCCAGGGTGATAGTCAGCCCCAGCATTTT

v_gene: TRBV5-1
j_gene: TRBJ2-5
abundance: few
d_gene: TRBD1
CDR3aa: CASSFRQGLFQETQYF
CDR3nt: TGCGCCAGCAGCTTTCGACAGGGGTTATTCCAAGAGACCCAGTACTTC

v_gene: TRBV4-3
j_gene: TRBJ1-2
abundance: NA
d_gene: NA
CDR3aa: CASSQASGLMRKNYGYTF
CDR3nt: TGCGCCAGCAGCCAAGCTTCGGGACTTATGAGGAAGAACTATGGCTACACCTTC

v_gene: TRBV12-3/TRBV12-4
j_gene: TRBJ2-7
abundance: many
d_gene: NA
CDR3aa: CASSLSVEQYF
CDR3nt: TGTGCCAGCAGCTTGTCTGTGGAGCAGTACTTC

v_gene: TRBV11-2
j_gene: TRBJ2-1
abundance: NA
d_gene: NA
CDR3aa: CASSGQANNEQFF
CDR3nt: TGTGCCAGCAGCGGACAAGCTAACAATGAGCAGTTCTTC

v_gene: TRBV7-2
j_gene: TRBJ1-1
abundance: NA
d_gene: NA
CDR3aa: CASSFPGGDEAFF
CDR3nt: TGTGCCAGCAGCTTCCCTGGAGGAGATGAAGCTTTCTTT

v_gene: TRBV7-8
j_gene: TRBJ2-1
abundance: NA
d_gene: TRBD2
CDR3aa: CASSLEGSGIENEQFF
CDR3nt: TGTGCCAGCAGCTTAGAAGGTAGCGGGATAGAAAATGAGCAGTTCTTC

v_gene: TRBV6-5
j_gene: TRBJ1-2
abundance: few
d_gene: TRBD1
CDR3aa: CASRSRGMDYGYTF
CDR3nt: TGTGCCAGCAGAAGCAGGGGGATGGACTATGGCTACACCTTC

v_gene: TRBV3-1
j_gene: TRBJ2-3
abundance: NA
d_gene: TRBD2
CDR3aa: CASSVAGRSDTQYF
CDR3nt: TGTGCCAGCAGCGTAGCGGGGAGGTCAGATACGCAGTATTTT

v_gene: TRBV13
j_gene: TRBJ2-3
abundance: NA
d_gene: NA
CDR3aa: CASSLGGGSADTQYF
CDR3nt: TGTGCCAGCAGCTTAGGTGGGGGTAGCGCAGATACGCAGTATTTT

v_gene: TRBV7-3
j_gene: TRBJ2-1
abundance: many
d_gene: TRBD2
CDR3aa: CASSLAGGFGEQFF
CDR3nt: TGTGCCAGCAGCTTAGCGGGGGGGTTCGGTGAGCAGTTCTTC

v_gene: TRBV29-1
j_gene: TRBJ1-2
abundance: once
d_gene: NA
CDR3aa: CSVLGQDYGYTF
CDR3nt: TGCAGCGTTCTCGGACAAGACTATGGCTACACCTTC

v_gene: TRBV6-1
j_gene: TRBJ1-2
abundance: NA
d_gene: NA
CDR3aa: CASSETGQLSSLYGYTF
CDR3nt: TGTGCCAGCAGTGAAACAGGACAGTTAAGCTCTCTATATGGCTACACCTTC

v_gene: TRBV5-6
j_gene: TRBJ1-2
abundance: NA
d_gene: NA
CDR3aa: CASSHVTVNYGYTF
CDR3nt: TGTGCCAGCAGCCATGTGACAGTAAACTATGGCTACACCTTC

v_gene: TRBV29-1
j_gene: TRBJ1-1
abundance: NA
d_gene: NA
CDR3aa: CSVAHTQNTEAFF
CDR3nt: TGCAGCGTCGCACACACCCAGAACACTGAAGCTTTCTTT

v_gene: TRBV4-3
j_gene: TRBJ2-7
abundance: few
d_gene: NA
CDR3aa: CASSQVWAGGYEQYF
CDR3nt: TGCGCCAGCAGCCAAGTATGGGCAGGGGGGTACGAGCAGTACTTC

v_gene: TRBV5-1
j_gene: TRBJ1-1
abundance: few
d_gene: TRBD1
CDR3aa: CASSLAPGQASEAFF
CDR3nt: TGCGCCAGCAGCTTGGCCCCGGGACAGGCGTCTGAAGCTTTCTTT

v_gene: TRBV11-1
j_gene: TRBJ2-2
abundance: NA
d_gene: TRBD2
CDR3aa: CASSSDLTSGDTGELFF
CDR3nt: TGTGCCAGCAGCTCCGACCTGACTAGCGGGGACACCGGGGAGCTGTTTTTT

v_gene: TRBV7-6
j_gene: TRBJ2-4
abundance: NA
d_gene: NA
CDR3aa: CASSAGINEQYF
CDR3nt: TGTGCCAGCAGCGCAGGGATCAATGAGCAGTACTTC

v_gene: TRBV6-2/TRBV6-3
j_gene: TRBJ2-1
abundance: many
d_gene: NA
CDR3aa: CASSYGVRGQFF
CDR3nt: TGTGCCAGCAGTTACGGGGTCAGGGGGCAGTTCTTC

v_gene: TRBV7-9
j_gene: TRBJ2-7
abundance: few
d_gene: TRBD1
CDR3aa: CASSSPDRGYYEQYF
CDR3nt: TGTGCCAGCAGCTCCCCGGACAGGGGATACTACGAGCAGTACTTC

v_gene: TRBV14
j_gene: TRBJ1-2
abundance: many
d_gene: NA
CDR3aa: CASSQDLLTYGYTF
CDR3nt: TGTGCCAGCAGCCAAGATCTGTTAACCTATGGCTACACCTTC

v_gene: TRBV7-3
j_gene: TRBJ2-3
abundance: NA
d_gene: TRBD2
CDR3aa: CAGSPHGGGDTQYF
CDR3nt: TGTGCCGGCAGCCCACATGGGGGGGGAGATACGCAGTATTTT

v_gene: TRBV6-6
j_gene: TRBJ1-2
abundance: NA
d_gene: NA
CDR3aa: CASSYKIGPYGSTF
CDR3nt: TGTGCCAGCAGTTACAAAATAGGGCCCTATGGCTCCACCTTC

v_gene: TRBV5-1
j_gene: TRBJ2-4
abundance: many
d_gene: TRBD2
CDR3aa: CASSLSGTTQNIQYF
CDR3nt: TGCGCCAGCAGCTTGTCCGGGACTACCCAAAACATTCAGTACTTC

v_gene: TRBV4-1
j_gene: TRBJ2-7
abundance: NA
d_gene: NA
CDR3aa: CASSPDEGGQRGEQYF
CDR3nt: TGCGCCAGCAGCCCTGACGAGGGGGGACAGCGGGGCGAGCAGTACTTC

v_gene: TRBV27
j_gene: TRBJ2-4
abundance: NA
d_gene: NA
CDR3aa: CASSPWKGTGAKNIQYF
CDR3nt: TGTGCCAGCAGTCCCTGGAAGGGAACGGGAGCCAAAAACATTCAGTACTTC

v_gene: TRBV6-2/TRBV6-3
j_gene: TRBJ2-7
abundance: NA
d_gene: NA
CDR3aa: CASSPPAGEEYEQYF
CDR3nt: TGTGCCAGCAGTCCACCGGCAGGAGAAGAGTACGAGCAGTACTTC

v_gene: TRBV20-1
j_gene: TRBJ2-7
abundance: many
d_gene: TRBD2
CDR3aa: CSARVERGAFYEQYF
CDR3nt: TGCAGTGCTAGAGTGGAGCGGGGGGCCTTCTACGAGCAGTACTTC

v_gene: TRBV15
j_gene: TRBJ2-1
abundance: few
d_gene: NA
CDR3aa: CATSRGFSASYNEQFF
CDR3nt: TGTGCCACCAGCAGAGGATTCAGTGCCTCCTACAATGAGCAGTTCTTC

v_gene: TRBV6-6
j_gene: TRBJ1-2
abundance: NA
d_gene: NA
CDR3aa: CASNKGREYGYTF
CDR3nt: TGTGCCAGCAACAAAGGCAGGGAGTATGGCTACACCTTC

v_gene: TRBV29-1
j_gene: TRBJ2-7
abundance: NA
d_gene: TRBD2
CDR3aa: CSVGGLEIQEIHYF
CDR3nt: TGCAGCGTTGGGGGACTAGAGATTCAAGAGATCCACTACTTC

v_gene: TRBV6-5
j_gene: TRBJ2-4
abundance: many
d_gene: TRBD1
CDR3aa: CASNRGPFQYF
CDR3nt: TGTGCCAGCAACAGGGGGCCATTTCAGTACTTC

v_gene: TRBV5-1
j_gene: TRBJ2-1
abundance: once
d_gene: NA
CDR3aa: CASSQQGTSGNEQFF
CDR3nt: TGCGCCAGCAGCCAACAGGGGACTAGTGGCAATGAGCAGTTCTTC

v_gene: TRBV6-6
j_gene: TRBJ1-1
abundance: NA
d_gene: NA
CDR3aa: CASSYSQAYWSFF
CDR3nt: TGTGCCAGCAGTTACTCGCAGGCCTACTGGTCTTTCTTT

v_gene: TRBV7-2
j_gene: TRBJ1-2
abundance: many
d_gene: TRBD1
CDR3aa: CASSLEGRGLDGYTF
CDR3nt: TGTGCCAGCAGCTTAGAGGGCAGGGGGCTGGATGGCTACACCTTC

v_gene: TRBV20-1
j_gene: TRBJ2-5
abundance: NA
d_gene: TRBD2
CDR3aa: CSARDAGGVKETQYF
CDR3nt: TGCAGTGCTAGAGATGCGGGGGGGGTAAAAGAGACCCAGTACTTC

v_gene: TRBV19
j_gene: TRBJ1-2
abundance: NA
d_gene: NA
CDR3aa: CASSPMYRTIYGYTF
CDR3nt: TGTGCCAGTAGTCCGATGTACAGGACGATCTATGGCTACACCTTC

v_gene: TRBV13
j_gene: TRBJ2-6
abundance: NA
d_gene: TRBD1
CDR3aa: CASSPAQTGPGANVLTF
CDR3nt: TGTGCCAGCAGCCCCGCTCAGACAGGGCCTGGGGCCAACGTCCTGACTTTC

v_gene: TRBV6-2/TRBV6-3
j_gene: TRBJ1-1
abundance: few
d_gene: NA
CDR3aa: CASRMDSYTEAFF
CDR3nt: TGTGCCAGCAGAATGGACAGTTACACTGAAGCTTTCTTT

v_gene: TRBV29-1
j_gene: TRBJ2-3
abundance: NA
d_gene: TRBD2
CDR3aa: CSVEGLADGTDTQYF
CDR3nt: TGCAGCGTTGAAGGACTAGCGGACGGCACAGATACGCAGTATTTT

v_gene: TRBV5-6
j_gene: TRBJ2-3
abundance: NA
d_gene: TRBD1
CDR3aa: CASSWEWGQGKDTQYF
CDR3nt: TGTGCCAGCAGCTGGGAATGGGGACAGGGGAAAGATACGCAGTATTTT

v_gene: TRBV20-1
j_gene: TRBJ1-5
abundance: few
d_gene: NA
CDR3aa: CSAQTGVQPQHF
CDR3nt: TGCAGTGCACAAACGGGGGTTCAGCCCCAGCATTTT